These 17 T cell receptor beta chains originate from one sample sequenced in a study of T cells after yellow fever vaccination. MiXCR, run by TCRdb on the 5' RACE reads, gives a single entry per CDR3 protein. The repertoire holds 150,000 to 200,000 distinct CDR3 sequences, with 9.5% to 12% as singletons. Sequenced here: CD8+ T cells sorted from PBMCs, sampled 15 days after the yellow fever booster vaccination. The receptors originated from a man aged 18 to 29 who received the YFV17D yellow fever vaccine.

The chain uses TRBV4-3 and TRBJ1-2, with D unclear. The CDR3 has 19 residues. Trimming shortened V by 4 bases and J by 0 bases, and 24 bases separated the two germline ends. CDR1 and CDR2 from the germline V gene are LGHNA and YSLEER. CDR3 DNA: TGCGCCAGCAGCCTCAGACACGACACCCTCGGCACTCCTAACTATGGCTACACCTTC. It is translated as CASSLRHDTLGTPNYGYTF.

This clonotype was seen only a few times. CDR3 residues: CASSPLPGLAGGRLGTDTQYF. The CDR3 DNA sequence: TGTGCCAGCAGCCCCCTCCCGGGACTAGCGGGGGGGCGGTTGGGCACAGATACGCAGTATTTT. The rearrangement uses TRBV7-2 and TRBJ2-3; TRBD2 aligns across 16 bases. Trimming at V came to 5 bases and at J to 1 base, leaving 15 bases not matched to a gene. The CDR3 is 21 amino acids. CDR1 SGHTA and CDR2 FQGNSA come from the germline V gene. Full variable domain (rest looked up from reference TRBV7-2 and TRBJ2-3): GAGVSQSPSNKVTEKGKDVELRCDPISGHTALYWYRQSLGQGLEFLIYFQGNSAPDKSGLPSDRFSAERTGGSVSTLTIQRTQQEDSAVYLCASSPLPGLAGGRLGTDTQYFGPGTRLTVL.

This clonotype has only a few counts. This chain links TRBV5-6 with TRBJ1-5; weak D call: TRBD1 (5 bases). The CDR3 has 15 residues. Germline V gene data show CDR1 as SGHDT and CDR2 as YYEEEE. Trimming stripped 0 bases from V and 0 bases from J, with 7 bases between. The CDR3 coding sequence is TGTGCCAGCAGCTTGGTAGGGGATAGCAATCAGCCCCAGCATTTT. This encodes CASSLVGDSNQPQHF.

The chain joins TRBV4-1 to TRBJ2-5; D is uncertain. The CDR3 totals 15 residues. V lost 4 bases, J lost 13 bases, and 25 bases lay in between. Germline-derived CDR1 and CDR2 are MGHRA and YSYEKL. Here the CDR3 DNA reads TGCGCCAGCAGCCCTCGCAAGACCGCACCCCAGAGTCTGTACTTC. It encodes CASSPRKTAPQSLYF.

The rearrangement uses TRBV18 and TRBJ1-3; weak D call: TRBD1 (6 bases). This CDR3 spans 16 amino acids. Trimming took 3 bases from V and 4 from J, leaving 16 bases between them. Per germline, CDR1 KGHSH and CDR2 LQKENI. The CDR3 nucleotides are TGTGCCAGCTCACCTATAACAGGGAAAGACGGAAACACCATATATTTT. Its translation is CASSPITGKDGNTIYF. Full variable domain (rest looked up from reference TRBV18 and TRBJ1-3): NAGVMQNPRHLVRRRGQEARLRCSPMKGHSHVYWYRQLPEEGLKFMVYLQKENIIDESGMPKERFSAEFPKEGPSILRIQQVVRGDSAAYFCASSPITGKDGNTIYFGEGSWLTVV.

CDR3 sequence: CASRDPGASSYNEQFF. The CDR3 DNA follows: TGCGCCAGCCGAGATCCCGGGGCGAGCTCCTACAATGAGCAGTTCTTC. J is TRBJ2-1 and V is TRBV5-1; either TRBD1 or TRBD2 may fit D (5 bases each). The CDR3 length is 16 residues. V shed 7 bases and J shed 0 bases, with 17 bases lying between them. Germline assignment: CDR1 SGHRS and CDR2 YFSETQ.

This clonotype was counted at least ten times. Mismatch with germline at one junction end may stem from a read error. The chain has TRBV12-3 or TRBV12-4 and TRBJ1-1; D is unclear. The CDR3 is 12 amino acids. This CDR3 is CASSLGVTEAFF. The CDR3 DNA reads TGTGCCAGCAGCTTAGGAGTCACTGAAGCTTTCTTT.

V and J are TRBV5-4 and TRBJ2-1, with 7 bases identical to TRBD2. This CDR3 has 15 residues. Trimming removed 1 base from V and 2 bases from J; junction bases left unmatched: 3. The germline V gene has CDR1 SGHNT and CDR2 YYREEE (reference sequence). The CDR3, as DNA: TGTGCCAGCAGCTTGCGGGGGGAGCCCTACAATGAGCAGTTCTTC. Translation: CASSLRGEPYNEQFF.

The genes are TRBV4-3 and TRBJ1-1; TRBD1 might be the D (6 bases). Per the germline V gene, CDR1 is LGHNA and CDR2 is YSLEER. This CDR3 contains 13 residues. The V end was cut by 5 bases, the J end by 11 bases, with 18 bases between. The CDR3 is CASSKSSGAGAFF. CDR3 DNA: TGCGCCAGCAGCAAAAGCTCAGGGGCCGGGGCTTTCTTT.

The genes are TRBV19 and TRBJ1-5, with no clear D. This CDR3 has 15 amino acids. Deletions cut 3 bases from V and 1 base from J, with 10 bases between. Germline values: CDR1 LNHDA, CDR2 SQIVND (reference sequence). Written as DNA, the CDR3 is TGTGCCAGTAGTATCTGGCAGTTGAGCAATCAGCCCCAGCATTTT. The encoded protein is CASSIWQLSNQPQHF.

V usage is TRBV2 and J usage is TRBJ1-2; the match to TRBD1 covers 7 bases. Germline lookup yields CDR1 SNHLY and CDR2 FYNNEI. This CDR3 comprises 15 residues. J gave up 6 bases and V 3 bases, and 10 bases lay outside the gene matches. The chain's CDR3 is CASSEALDREDGYTF. CDR3 DNA sequence: TGTGCCAGCAGTGAGGCCCTAGACAGGGAGGATGGCTACACCTTC.

V and J are TRBV6-2 or TRBV6-3 and TRBJ1-5; D remains unclear. CDR1 MNHEY and CDR2 SVGEGT come from the germline V gene. With 6 bases removed from V and 9 bases from J, the gap between germline ends came to 12 bases. The CDR3 length is 12 residues. This CDR3 is CASSPVLWPQHF. CDR3 DNA sequence: TGTGCCAGCAGCCCAGTCCTTTGGCCCCAGCATTTT.

V and J are TRBV4-2 and TRBJ1-4; weak D call: TRBD1 (5 bases). V was cut by 2 bases and J by 8 bases, with 9 bases left in between. CDR1 and CDR2 (germline): LGHNA, YNFKEQ. The CDR3 spans 13 residues. This chain's CDR3 is CASSQPGEEKLFF. Here the CDR3 DNA reads TGTGCCAGCAGCCAACCGGGGGAGGAAAAACTGTTTTTT.

Many counts were recorded for this clonotype. The rearrangement joins TRBV7-6 to TRBJ2-5; TRBD2 might be the D (5 bases). The CDR3 has 15 amino acids. V shed 1 base and J shed 2 bases, with 11 bases lying between them. Germline V gene data show CDR1 as SGHVS and CDR2 as FNYEAQ. The CDR3 here is CASSLDGGGQETQYF. In nucleotides, the CDR3 is TGTGCCAGCAGCTTAGATGGAGGTGGGCAAGAGACCCAGTACTTC.

This clonotype was observed at least ten times. The chain recombines TRBV28 with TRBJ2-7; 7 bases are a match to TRBD2. CDR1 is MDHEN, CDR2 SYDVKM, per germline. The V and J ends lost 6 bases and 6 bases, in that order; junction bases with no gene match: 14. The CDR3 has 15 amino acids. CDR3 in amino acids: CASSPGLADHPEQYV. DNA of the CDR3: TGTGCCAGCAGCCCAGGGCTAGCGGATCACCCCGAGCAGTACGTC.

This sequence joins TRBV5-1 and TRBJ2-7, with TRBD1 matching 7 bases. V lost 2 bases to trimming and J lost 1 base; unmatched junction nucleotides: 6. CDR1 and CDR2 (germline): SGHRS, YFSETQ. The CDR3 spans 15 residues. The DNA for the CDR3 is TGCGCCAGCAGCTTTCACCCAGGGGGATCCTACGAGCAGTACTTC. Translation gives CASSFHPGGSYEQYF.

J is TRBJ1-2 and V is TRBV29-1; the D gene is possibly TRBD1 (5 bases). This CDR3 has 16 amino acids. CDR1 and CDR2 (germline): SQVTM, ANQGSEA. Trimming cost V 6 bases and J 5 bases, with 25 bases left between them. CDR3 in amino acids: CSVRGAELGEIYGYTF. The CDR3 DNA follows: TGCAGCGTACGGGGAGCCGAATTAGGGGAGATTTATGGCTACACCTTC.